This is a list of T cell receptor beta chains from one sample in a study of blood T cells in healthy people across ages. One entry per CDR3 protein, called by TCRdb with MiXCR from the 5' RACE reads. The top ten hold about a quarter of the sample, which has roughly 860,000 distinct CDR3 sequences, around 68% seen once. Sequenced: blood. These receptors were obtained from a man aged 30 to 45 in good health. CDR3s include the opening cysteine and the closing phenylalanine or tryptophan. The order of the fields is J gene, V gene, clone size, D gene, CDR3 DNA, CDR3 protein. A D gene is named only where the DNA matches it firmly. Expanded clones are given a class, and other clones once, few, many or no size at all.

j_call: TRBJ2-4; v_call: TRBV6-1; clone_size: NA; d_call: NA; cdr3_nt: TGTGCCAGCAGCCTTACCGCCCAGCCTAATGCTGCCAAAAACATTCAGTACTTC; cdr3_aa: CASSLTAQPNAAKNIQYF
j_call: TRBJ1-2; v_call: TRBV7-9; clone_size: few; d_call: NA; cdr3_nt: TGTGCCAGCAGCTCACTTAACAAAGGGAGCTCTCAAGATGGCTACACCTTC; cdr3_aa: CASSSLNKGSSQDGYTF
j_call: TRBJ2-5; v_call: TRBV29-1; clone_size: NA; d_call: TRBD2; cdr3_nt: TGCAGCGTCGACGGACTAGCGGGGGCCAATGGGGAGACCCAGTACTTC; cdr3_aa: CSVDGLAGANGETQYF
j_call: TRBJ1-2; v_call: TRBV4-3; clone_size: NA; d_call: NA; cdr3_nt: TGCGCCAGCAGCCAAGATTCTAAGGGCAGCCTCCGAGGGGGCTACACCTTC; cdr3_aa: CASSQDSKGSLRGGYTF
j_call: TRBJ1-2; v_call: TRBV27; clone_size: NA; d_call: NA; cdr3_nt: TGTGCCAGCGGATCCTCATGGGGATTCCTCAGATGTGGCTACACCTTC; cdr3_aa: CASGSSWGFLRCGYTF
j_call: TRBJ2-7; v_call: TRBV20-1; clone_size: NA; d_call: NA; cdr3_nt: TGCAGTGCTAGAGAAGATAAGACCGGACACTACGAGCAGTACTTC; cdr3_aa: CSAREDKTGHYEQYF
j_call: TRBJ2-5; v_call: TRBV15; clone_size: NA; d_call: TRBD1; cdr3_nt: TGTGCCACCAGCAGAGAAATTGGGACAGGGACCTACAATGAGCAGTACTTC; cdr3_aa: CATSREIGTGTYNEQYF
j_call: TRBJ2-3; v_call: TRBV12-3/TRBV12-4; clone_size: once; d_call: TRBD2; cdr3_nt: TGTGCCAGCACCATGTCAGGTAGCGGGGACCGAGATACGCAGTATTTT; cdr3_aa: CASTMSGSGDRDTQYF
j_call: TRBJ1-2; v_call: TRBV7-9; clone_size: few; d_call: NA; cdr3_nt: TGTGCCAGCAGCTCCGGGGGCGAACGGTATGGCTACACCTTC; cdr3_aa: CASSSGGERYGYTF
j_call: TRBJ2-1; v_call: TRBV2; clone_size: NA; d_call: TRBD2; cdr3_nt: TGTGCCAGCAGCAACCTAGCGGGGGGCGACAATGAGCAGTTCTTC; cdr3_aa: CASSNLAGGDNEQFF